These T cell receptor beta chains were read from a single sample in a study of human T cells and chemical hapten exposure. TCRdb processed the RACE reads anew with MiXCR; each CDR3 protein has one entry. Here the sample spans around 40,000 distinct CDR3 sequences, roughly 12% being singletons. Sequenced material: whole blood, taken in connection with sensitization to the hapten diphenylcyclopropenone (DPC). The source is a woman between 40 and 55 years old with alopecia areata. Some clones in this sample may be carry-over from other donors' samples. CDR3s include the opening cysteine and the closing phenylalanine or tryptophan. Fields, in order: J gene, clone size, D gene, V gene, CDR3 protein, CDR3 DNA. A D gene is named only where the DNA matches it firmly. Some rows mark clone size as missing; the rest say once, few, many or name a class of expanded clone.

>TRBJ1-1|many|-|TRBV16
CASSPPGNTEAFF
TGTGCCAGCAGCCCCCCGGGGAACACTGAAGCTTTCTTT
>TRBJ2-7|-|-|TRBV28
CASSFETVAYEQYF
TGTGCCAGCAGTTTTGAGACAGTTGCCTACGAGCAGTACTTC
>TRBJ2-3|-|-|TRBV10-3
CAIRTSGGRAGTDTQYF
TGTGCCATCAGGACCTCTGGCGGGCGCGCTGGCACAGATACGCAGTATTTT
>TRBJ1-2|many|-|TRBV28
CASSLFGGGKGYTF
TGTGCCAGCAGTTTATTTGGGGGAGGAAAAGGCTACACCTTC
>TRBJ1-5|-|-|TRBV7-9
CASSLGTGNQPQHF
TGTGCCAGCAGCTTAGGGACCGGTAATCAGCCCCAGCATTTT
>TRBJ2-1|many|TRBD2|TRBV28
CASTTWLRAGAYNEQFF
TGTGCCAGCACCACTTGGTTAAGAGCGGGGGCCTACAATGAGCAGTTCTTC
>TRBJ1-2|many|-|TRBV7-2
CASSPGAGSGYTF
TGTGCCAGCAGTCCTGGGGCAGGAAGCGGCTACACCTTC
>TRBJ1-2|-|-|TRBV9
CASSVGAAANYGYTF
TGTGCCAGCAGCGTAGGAGCAGCGGCTAACTATGGCTACACCTTC
>TRBJ2-3|many|-|TRBV7-3
CASSSRGHRSSTDTQYF
TGTGCCAGCAGCTCACGGGGACACCGATCTAGCACAGATACGCAGTATTTT
>TRBJ2-7|-|TRBD1|TRBV7-9
CASSPMTGGEQYF
TGTGCCAGCAGCCCGATGACAGGGGGCGAGCAGTACTTC
>TRBJ2-5|-|TRBD1|TRBV7-2
CASSFGDRQETQYF
TGTGCCAGCAGCTTTGGGGACAGGCAAGAGACCCAGTACTTC
>TRBJ1-1|many|-|TRBV5-5
CASSLADREAFF
TGTGCCAGCAGCTTGGCGGACCGTGAAGCTTTCTTT
>TRBJ2-1|-|-|TRBV10-3
CAITDRDNEQFF
TGTGCCATCACGGACAGAGACAATGAGCAGTTCTTC
>TRBJ1-6|many|-|TRBV9
CASSPDGPSSYNSPLHF
TGTGCCAGCAGCCCGGACGGACCGAGCTCCTATAATTCACCCCTCCACTTT
>TRBJ2-2|-|-|TRBV11-2
CASSLGHTGELFF
TGTGCCAGCAGCTTAGGTCACACCGGGGAGCTGTTTTTT
>TRBJ2-7|-|TRBD1|TRBV20-1
CSANRGRPYEQYF
TGCAGTGCTAACAGGGGGCGACCCTACGAGCAGTACTTC
>TRBJ2-7|many|-|TRBV12-3/TRBV12-4
CASQSTIREQYF
TGTGCTAGTCAATCAACTATACGAGAGCAGTACTTC
>TRBJ2-5|many|-|TRBV29-1
CSVVPGETQYF
TGCAGCGTTGTCCCGGGGGAGACCCAGTACTTC
>TRBJ2-2|few|-|TRBV7-3
CASSWTVTGELFF
TGTGCCAGCAGCTGGACAGTAACCGGGGAGCTGTTTTTT
>TRBJ1-1|few|-|TRBV29-1
CSGDGVEAFF
TGCAGCGGGGATGGGGTAGAAGCTTTCTTT
>TRBJ1-1|many|-|TRBV10-2
CASSERDRHEAFF
TGCGCCAGCAGTGAAAGAGACCGCCATGAAGCTTTCTTT
>TRBJ2-5|-|-|TRBV10-3
CAIKAGAVETQYF
TGTGCCATCAAGGCTGGGGCTGTGGAGACCCAGTACTTC
>TRBJ1-6|few|TRBD1|TRBV27
CASSSRQGGNSPLHF
TGTGCCAGCAGTTCTCGACAGGGTGGCAATTCACCCCTCCACTTT
>TRBJ2-5|many|-|TRBV7-9
CASTQGETQYF
TGTGCCAGCACTCAGGGGGAGACCCAGTACTTC
>TRBJ2-1|-|TRBD1|TRBV7-9
CASSKSGTGVANEQFF
TGTGCCAGCAGCAAGTCCGGGACAGGGGTCGCCAATGAGCAGTTCTTC
>TRBJ2-3|-|-|TRBV7-2
CASTPRVNADTQYF
TGTGCCAGCACCCCCAGGGTGAATGCAGATACGCAGTATTTT
>TRBJ1-4|many|-|TRBV28
CASSSGSEKLFF
TGTGCCAGCAGTTCGGGGTCTGAAAAACTGTTTTTT
>TRBJ1-2|-|-|TRBV28
CASTQDHYGYTF
TGTGCCAGCACACAGGATCACTATGGCTACACCTTC
>TRBJ1-5|-|-|TRBV29-1
CGGGDSNQPQHF
TGCGGGGGAGGGGATAGCAATCAGCCCCAGCATTTT
>TRBJ1-4|-|-|TRBV9
CASSVDSSGEKLFF
TGTGCCAGCAGCGTAGATTCGTCGGGTGAAAAACTGTTTTTT
>TRBJ1-2|many|TRBD1|TRBV12-3/TRBV12-4
CASSRQGGYGYTF
TGTGCCAGCAGTCGACAGGGCGGCTATGGCTACACCTTC
>TRBJ2-3|few|-|TRBV27
CASSLSRLAADTQYF
TGTGCCAGCAGTTTATCCCGGCTGGCCGCAGATACGCAGTATTTT
>TRBJ2-7|-|TRBD1|TRBV11-3
CASSLDQGTDYEQYF
TGTGCCAGCAGCTTAGATCAGGGGACAGACTACGAGCAGTACTTC
>TRBJ1-3|-|-|TRBV6-5
CATRPAGRSGNTIYF
TGTGCCACCCGACCCGCGGGGCGGTCTGGAAACACCATATATTTT
>TRBJ2-2|-|-|TRBV10-3
CAIRGPSGNTGELFF
TGTGCCATCAGGGGGCCAAGCGGGAACACCGGGGAGCTGTTTTTT
>TRBJ2-3|many|-|TRBV12-3/TRBV12-4
CASSGDRRDTQYF
TGTGCCAGCTCAGGGGATCGTAGAGATACGCAGTATTTT
>TRBJ1-5|-|TRBD1|TRBV28
CASSPGQGVQPQHF
TGTGCCAGCAGTCCCGGACAGGGTGTTCAGCCCCAGCATTTT
>TRBJ1-2|few|TRBD1|TRBV2
CASIRTGYGYTF
TGTGCCAGCATCAGGACAGGCTATGGCTACACCTTC
>TRBJ1-1|few|-|TRBV29-1
CSVGGGLGTEAFF
TGCAGCGTTGGCGGGGGTCTCGGAACTGAAGCTTTCTTT
>TRBJ1-5|many|-|TRBV10-2
CASREAQQNQPQHF
TGCGCCAGCAGGGAGGCACAGCAGAATCAGCCCCAGCATTTT
>TRBJ2-4|many|TRBD2|TRBV2
CASSGLAGGVAKNIQYF
TGTGCCAGCAGTGGACTAGCGGGGGGCGTAGCCAAAAACATTCAGTACTTC
>TRBJ1-1|many|-|TRBV29-1
CSVATGSRVRGTEAFF
TGCAGCGTTGCAACAGGGTCCCGGGTAAGAGGCACTGAAGCTTTCTTT
>TRBJ1-5|many|-|TRBV21-1
CASSKGDLRNQPQHF
TGTGCCAGCAGCAAAGGGGACCTGCGGAATCAGCCCCAGCATTTT
>TRBJ2-7|many|-|TRBV28
CAILGGRRALEQYF
TGTGCCATTTTGGGGGGCAGGCGGGCCCTCGAGCAGTACTTC
>TRBJ2-3|few|TRBD2|TRBV20-1
CSAPIAGRTDTQYF
TGCAGTGCACCAATAGCGGGGCGCACAGATACGCAGTATTTT
>TRBJ2-7|-|TRBD1|TRBV2
CVSSGQGYEQYF
TGTGTCAGCTCGGGACAGGGCTACGAGCAGTACTTC
>TRBJ2-2|-|TRBD1|TRBV2
CASSTRQGGGELFF
TGTGCCAGCAGTACAAGACAGGGCGGCGGGGAGCTGTTTTTT
>TRBJ2-3|-|-|TRBV7-7
CASSFSQGTTDTQYF
TGTGCCAGCAGCTTCTCACAGGGAACCACAGATACGCAGTATTTT
>TRBJ1-1|few|-|TRBV18
CASSPPGDTEAFF
TGTGCCAGCTCACCCCCGGGAGACACTGAAGCTTTCTTT